This T cell receptor (beta chain) was profiled in a study of shared clonotypes between healthy human individuals. CD8 cells regarded as naive lacked CD45RO, were positively chosen for CCR7, and omitted terminally differentiated effector memory CD45RA+ cells. Here immunoSEQ multiplex PCR was the method, and the copy in TCRdb shows in-frame clones only, minus some. The data show over 2 million clones, with about 95% seen just once and 0.85% to 1.2% held by the top ten. After removal of 5 bases from V and 6 bases from J, the junction contained 6 bases not matched to a gene. CDR3 length: 15 amino acids. CDR1 is MNHEY and CDR2 is SMNVEV in the germline V gene (reference sequence).

This clonotype was sampled from a man in his late teens or twenties in good health. This sequence joins TRBV27 and TRBJ2-3, with TRBD2 matching 12 bases. Sequenced material: naive CD8+ T cells sorted from blood. CDR3 bases: TGTGCCAGCAGTCAACTAGCGGGAGGAGGGGATACGCAGTATTTT. Translation gives CASSQLAGGGDTQYF.